The 2 T cell receptor beta chains below come from one sample, sequenced in a study of a mutant IDH1 vaccine in newly diagnosed glioma. As for time point: week 47, end of study. Doses comprised 300 ug of mutant IDH1 20-mer peptide each, plus topical imiquimod. The protocol was immunoSEQ multiplex PCR, while the TCRdb copy is restricted to in-frame clones and leaves out a portion. This table has tens of thousands of clones, 60% to 75% appearing once. The antigens for these receptors are not known. Material: PBMCs, obtained from a glioma patient whose treatment included an IDH1 peptide vaccine. Receptors originate from a man between 40 and 49 years old with glioma.

V usage is TRBV6-1 and J usage is TRBJ1-1; TRBD1 aligns across 7 bases. Germline V lookup: CDR1 MNHNS, CDR2 SASEGT. This CDR3 region has 14 residues. J gave up 2 bases and V 6 bases, and 6 bases lay outside the gene matches. CDR3 sequence reads: CASRGTVGNTEAFF. The CDR3 DNA is TGTGCCAGCAGAGGGACAGTTGGTAACACTGAAGCTTTCTTT.

The rearrangement uses TRBV5-6 and TRBJ2-7, with D possibly matching TRBD1 (6 bases). The V end was cut by 0 bases, the J end by 5 bases, with 15 bases between. The germline CDR1 and CDR2 sequences are SGHDT and YYEEEE. The CDR3 length is 15 residues. CDR3 protein: CASSLGSVRGDEQYF. CDR3 DNA sequence: TGTGCCAGCAGCTTGGGAAGCGTCAGGGGAGACGAGCAGTACTTC.